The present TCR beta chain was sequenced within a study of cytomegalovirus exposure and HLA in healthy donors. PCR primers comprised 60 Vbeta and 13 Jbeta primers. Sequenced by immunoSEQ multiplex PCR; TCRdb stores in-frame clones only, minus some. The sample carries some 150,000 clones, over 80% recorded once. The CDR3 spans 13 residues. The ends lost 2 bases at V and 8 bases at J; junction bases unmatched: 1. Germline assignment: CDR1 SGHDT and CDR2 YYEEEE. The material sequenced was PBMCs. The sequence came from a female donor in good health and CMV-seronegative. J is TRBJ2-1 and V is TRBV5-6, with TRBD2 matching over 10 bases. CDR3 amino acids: CASSLLAGHEQFF. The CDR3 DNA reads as TGTGCCAGCAGCTTACTAGCGGGACATGAGCAGTTCTTC.